This T cell receptor (beta chain) was profiled in a study of Graves' ophthalmopathy and Graves' hyperthyroidism. The sample holds a few counts of this clonotype. What it binds is unknown. Amplifying from RNA transcripts, the study obtained TCR beta CDR3 regions. The first-round RT-PCR employed HTBI primers together with the Qiagen OneStep RT-PCR kit. A multiplex PCR was then performed as the second round. A single record per CDR3 protein comes from TCRdb applying MiXCR to the multiplex PCR reads. Here the sample spans 600,000 to 650,000 distinct CDR3 sequences, 20% to 25% being singletons. Hyperthyroidism was new, under 2 months, in patients aged 18 to 65. Sampling approximately 10 ml of fresh peripheral blood provided the PBMCs. Germline-derived CDR1 and CDR2 are GTSNPN and SVGIG (reference sequence). V gave up 4 bases and J gave up 0 bases, with 12 bases separating them. CDR3 size: 14 residues. Study observations and caveats: Blood was where most expanded thyroid clonotypes above 0.001 frequency also turned up.

Sequenced input: peripheral blood. The chain employs TRBV30 and TRBJ1-1, with D maybe TRBD1 (6 bases). The receptor was derived from a woman between 18 and 30 years old with stable Graves' hyperthyroidism. Some clones in this sample may be carry-over from other donors' samples. The CDR3 protein is CAWNGGGLNTEAFF. CDR3 sequence (DNA): TGTGCCTGGAATGGGGGCGGATTGAACACTGAAGCTTTCTTT.